This is a list of T cell receptor beta chains from one sample in a study of cytomegalovirus exposure and HLA in healthy donors. Here immunoSEQ multiplex PCR was the method, and the copy in TCRdb shows in-frame clones only, minus some. The table includes under 95,000 clones, roughly 75% detected once. The source material was PBMCs. The receptors were sampled from a male donor in good health and CMV-seronegative. Both conserved end residues are part of each CDR3. Fields, in order: clone size, V gene, D gene, J gene, CDR3 protein, CDR3 DNA. The D gene is left open where the match is weak. Clone size is shown for a subset of rows, as once, few, many or a class of expanded clone.

-	TRBV11-2	-	TRBJ1-3	CASSFTGFSGNTIYF	TGTGCCAGCAGCTTCACAGGCTTCTCTGGAAACACCATATATTTT
once	TRBV15	-	TRBJ2-5	CATSRLSTGKQETQYF	TGTGCCACCAGTCGATTAAGTACAGGGAAACAAGAGACCCAGTACTTC
-	TRBV4-2	TRBD2	TRBJ2-5	CASSRTSGGLQETQYF	TGTGCCAGCAGCCGGACTAGCGGGGGCCTACAAGAGACCCAGTACTTC
-	TRBV5-1	-	TRBJ1-4	CASSPYIATNEKLFF	TGCGCCAGCAGCCCTTATATCGCAACTAATGAAAAACTGTTTTTT
-	TRBV29-1	TRBD1	TRBJ2-7	CSVGGGVYEQYF	TGCAGCGTTGGAGGGGGCGTATACGAGCAGTACTTC
few	TRBV7-8	TRBD2	TRBJ2-5	CASSSPRTSGSLQETQYF	TGTGCCAGCAGCTCCCCCCGGACTAGCGGGAGTCTCCAAGAGACCCAGTACTTC
-	TRBV4-1	TRBD2	TRBJ2-5	CASSQGAGVETQYF	TGCGCCAGCAGCCAAGGGGCGGGGGTAGAGACCCAGTACTTC
-	TRBV28	-	TRBJ2-3	CASSLSGTSTDTQYF	TGTGCCAGCAGCCTTAGCGGTACTAGCACAGATACGCAGTATTTT
-	TRBV19	TRBD1	TRBJ1-3	CASSIKPTGTGNTIYF	TGTGCCAGTAGTATTAAACCGACAGGGACTGGAAACACCATATATTTT
-	TRBV6-6	-	TRBJ2-1	CASSYESFWVSGEQFF	TGTGCCAGCAGTTATGAGTCGTTTTGGGTCAGCGGTGAGCAGTTCTTC
-	TRBV10-3	-	TRBJ2-3	CAISGGPRVDTQYF	TGTGCCATCAGTGGTGGGCCGAGGGTGGATACGCAGTATTTT
once	TRBV4-2	TRBD1	TRBJ1-2	CASSQDLGTVNYGYTF	TGTGCCAGCAGCCAAGATCTGGGGACAGTTAACTATGGCTACACCTTC
-	TRBV5-1	TRBD1	TRBJ1-3	CASSRGQLGSGNTIYF	TGCGCCAGCAGCAGGGGACAGCTCGGCTCTGGAAACACCATATATTTT
-	TRBV4-2	-	TRBJ2-2	CASSQPQGDFAGELFF	TGTGCCAGCAGCCAACCTCAGGGGGACTTTGCCGGGGAGCTGTTTTTT
-	TRBV19	-	TRBJ1-3	CASSIYSGGQSSGNTIYF	TGTGCCAGTAGTATATATTCCGGGGGGCAAAGCTCTGGAAACACCATATATTTT
-	TRBV28	-	TRBJ2-2	CASRYHWGSDTGELFF	TGTGCCAGCAGATACCACTGGGGCAGCGACACCGGGGAGCTGTTTTTT
-	TRBV30	-	TRBJ1-2	CARTTLGDYGYTF	TGTGCCCGCACAACATTGGGCGACTATGGCTACACCTTC
-	TRBV29-1	TRBD1	TRBJ1-5	CSARTGDGNQPQHF	TGCAGCGCAAGGACAGGGGACGGCAATCAGCCCCAGCATTTT
-	TRBV6-5	TRBD2	TRBJ2-7	CASSRGGLSGHEQYF	TGTGCCAGCAGCCGGGGGGGCCTCTCCGGTCACGAGCAGTACTTC
-	TRBV18	-	TRBJ2-5	CASSSLAYQETQYF	TGTGCCAGCTCATCGTTAGCGTACCAAGAGACCCAGTACTTC
-	TRBV5-1	-	TRBJ2-6	CASSLDSGPGANVLTF	TGCGCCAGCAGCTTGGATTCCGGTCCCGGGGCCAACGTCCTGACTTTC
-	TRBV5-4	-	TRBJ2-7	CASSLLGHYEQYF	TGTGCCAGCAGCTTGCTTGGGCACTACGAGCAGTACTTC
-	TRBV5-1	TRBD2	TRBJ2-1	CASSLGLAGDHNEQFF	TGCGCCAGCAGCCTCGGACTAGCGGGAGACCACAATGAGCAGTTCTTC
-	TRBV2	TRBD1	TRBJ1-2	CASTRTGRYGYTF	TGTGCCAGCACTCGGACAGGAAGATATGGCTACACCTTC
-	TRBV2	-	TRBJ2-7	CASKVQVSYEQYF	TGTGCCAGCAAAGTCCAGGTCTCATACGAGCAGTACTTC
-	TRBV10-3	TRBD1	TRBJ2-1	CATNRDSSYNEQFF	TGTGCCACCAACCGGGACAGCTCCTACAATGAGCAGTTCTTC
-	TRBV27	TRBD1	TRBJ2-5	CASSLSGTGKETQYF	TGTGCCAGCAGTTTATCGGGGACAGGGAAAGAGACCCAGTACTTC
-	TRBV5-4	TRBD2	TRBJ2-5	CASTKEAGDPVRETQYF	TGTGCCAGCACCAAAGAAGCGGGGGACCCCGTCCGCGAGACCCAGTACTTC
-	TRBV6-5	-	TRBJ2-3	CASAPGLRTDTQYF	TGTGCCAGCGCACCGGGACTCCGCACAGATACACAGTATTTT
-	TRBV7-9	-	TRBJ1-1	CASTSGENTEAFF	TGTGCCAGCACGAGCGGAGAGAACACTGAAGCTTTCTTT
-	TRBV25-1	-	TRBJ1-4	CASSEIGQITTNEKLFF	TGTGCCAGCAGTGAAATTGGACAGATTACAACTAATGAAAAACTGTTTTTT
-	TRBV27	-	TRBJ1-1	CASSLFEGDTEAFF	TGTGCCAGCAGTTTATTCGAGGGGGACACTGAAGCTTTCTTT
once	TRBV13	-	TRBJ2-6	CASSDYTRLGPGQSGANVLTF	TGTGCCAGCAGCGATTACACCCGTCTGGGTCCAGGGCAGTCTGGGGCCAACGTCCTGACTTTC
-	TRBV5-1	-	TRBJ1-3	CASSPQGSGNTIYF	TGCGCCAGCAGCCCCCAGGGGTCTGGAAACACCATATATTTT
-	TRBV18	TRBD1	TRBJ2-7	CASSLGTGGSYEQYF	TGTGCCAGCTCACTGGGGACAGGGGGCTCCTACGAGCAGTACTTC
-	TRBV6-4	-	TRBJ2-1	CASSGQGSGEQFF	TGTGCCAGCAGTGGACAGGGTAGCGGTGAGCAGTTCTTC
-	TRBV29-1	TRBD1	TRBJ2-2	CSVERGQGTGELFF	TGCAGCGTTGAACGCGGACAGGGGACCGGGGAGCTGTTTTTT
-	TRBV6-5	-	TRBJ1-4	CASGPSGANEKLFF	TGTGCCAGCGGCCCCTCAGGGGCTAATGAAAAACTGTTTTTT
-	TRBV6-1	-	TRBJ2-7	CAAYSGLAGYEQYF	TGTGCCGCCTACTCGGGACTTGCGGGTTACGAGCAGTACTTC
-	TRBV19	-	TRBJ1-2	CASSIDVVGADYGYTF	TGTGCCAGTAGTATAGATGTTGTGGGCGCCGACTATGGCTACACCTTC
few	TRBV18	TRBD1	TRBJ1-1	CASSPGQGRDTEAFF	TGTGCCAGCTCACCTGGACAGGGGAGGGACACTGAAGCTTTCTTT
-	TRBV27	-	TRBJ1-1	CASSQGGFSTEAFF	TGTGCCAGCAGCCAAGGGGGTTTCAGCACTGAAGCTTTCTTT
-	TRBV11-2	TRBD1	TRBJ1-2	CASSPAWTGGYGYTF	TGTGCCAGCAGCCCGGCATGGACAGGGGGGTATGGCTACACCTTC
-	TRBV5-6	-	TRBJ1-1	CASSLPRNTEAFF	TGTGCCAGCAGCTTGCCGAGGAACACTGAAGCTTTCTTT
-	TRBV4-1	TRBD1	TRBJ2-5	CASSQGVGGARETQYF	TGCGCCAGCAGCCAAGGAGTAGGGGGCGCACGGGAGACCCAGTACTTC
few	TRBV19	-	TRBJ1-5	CASRTRGGDQPQHF	TGTGCCAGCCGCACCCGCGGGGGGGATCAGCCCCAGCATTTT
-	TRBV29-1	-	TRBJ2-1	CSAATSGAREQFF	TGCAGCGCCGCCACCTCTGGGGCACGTGAGCAGTTCTTC
-	TRBV7-9	TRBD2	TRBJ2-1	CASSLGGLAGGGEQFF	TGTGCCAGCAGCTTAGGGGGACTAGCGGGAGGCGGTGAGCAGTTCTTC
-	TRBV19	TRBD1	TRBJ2-3	CASGQGFLSTDTQYF	TGTGCCAGTGGACAGGGGTTTCTAAGCACAGATACGCAGTATTTT
-	TRBV7-9	-	TRBJ1-4	CASGLERRNEKLFF	TGTGCCAGCGGCTTAGAACGTCGGAATGAAAAACTGTTTTTT
-	TRBV5-1	-	TRBJ1-4	CASRGANEKLFF	TGCGCCAGCAGAGGAGCTAATGAAAAACTGTTTTTT
-	TRBV18	-	TRBJ1-5	CASSRVQDSNQPQHF	TGTGCCAGCTCCAGGGTTCAGGATAGCAATCAGCCCCAGCATTTT
-	TRBV5-6	-	TRBJ1-5	CASSLGTNSNQPQNF	TGTGCCAGCAGCTTGGGGACAAATAGCAATCAGCCCCAGAATTTT
-	TRBV14	TRBD1	TRBJ2-5	CASSQDSYRGYQETQYF	TGTGCCAGCAGCCAAGATAGTTACAGGGGGTACCAAGAGACCCAGTACTTC
once	TRBV28	-	TRBJ2-7	CASSLRAFGYEQYF	TGTGCCAGCAGTTTGAGAGCCTTCGGGTACGAGCAGTACTTC